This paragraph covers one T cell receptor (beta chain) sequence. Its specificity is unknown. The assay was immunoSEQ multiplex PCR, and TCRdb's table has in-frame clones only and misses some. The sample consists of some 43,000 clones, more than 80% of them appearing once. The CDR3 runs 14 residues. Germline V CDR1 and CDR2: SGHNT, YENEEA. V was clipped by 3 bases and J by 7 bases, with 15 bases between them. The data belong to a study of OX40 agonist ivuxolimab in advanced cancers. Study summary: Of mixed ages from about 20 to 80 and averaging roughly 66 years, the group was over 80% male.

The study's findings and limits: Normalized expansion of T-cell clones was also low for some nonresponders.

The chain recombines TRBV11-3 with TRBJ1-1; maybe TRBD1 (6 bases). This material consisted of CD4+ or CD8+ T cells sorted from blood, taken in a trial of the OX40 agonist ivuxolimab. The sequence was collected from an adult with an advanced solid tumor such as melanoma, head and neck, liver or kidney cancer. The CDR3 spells CASSLRSGEGEAFF. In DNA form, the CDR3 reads TGTGCCAGCAGCTTGAGGTCAGGGGAGGGTGAAGCTTTCTTT.